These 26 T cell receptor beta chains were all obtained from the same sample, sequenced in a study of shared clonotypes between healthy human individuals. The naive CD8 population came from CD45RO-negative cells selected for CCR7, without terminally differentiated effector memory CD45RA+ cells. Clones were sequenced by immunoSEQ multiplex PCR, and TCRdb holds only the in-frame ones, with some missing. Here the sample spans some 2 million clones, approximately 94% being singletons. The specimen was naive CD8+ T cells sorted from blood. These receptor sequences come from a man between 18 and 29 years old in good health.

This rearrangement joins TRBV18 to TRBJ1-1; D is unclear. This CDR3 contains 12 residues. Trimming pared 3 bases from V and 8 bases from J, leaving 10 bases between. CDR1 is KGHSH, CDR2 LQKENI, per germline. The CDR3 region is CASSPGETEAFF. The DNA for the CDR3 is TGTGCCAGCTCACCCGGCGAAACCGAAGCTTTCTTT.

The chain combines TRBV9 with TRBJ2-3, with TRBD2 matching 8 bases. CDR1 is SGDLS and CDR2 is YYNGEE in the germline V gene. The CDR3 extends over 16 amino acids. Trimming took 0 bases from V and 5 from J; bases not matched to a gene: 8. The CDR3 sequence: CASSVDGAGALDTQYF. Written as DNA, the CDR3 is TGTGCCAGCAGCGTAGACGGAGCGGGAGCCTTAGATACGCAGTATTTT.

CDR3 nucleotide sequence: TGCGCCAGCAGCCAAGATGGCGCGGGAGGGCCCGGGGAGCTGTTTTTT. This encodes CASSQDGAGGPGELFF. This chain links TRBV4-3 with TRBJ2-2; 9 bases line up with TRBD2. CDR3 length: 16 residues. Germline loops: CDR1 LGHNA, CDR2 YSLEER. The trim removed 0 bases at V and 6 bases at J, leaving 5 bases unmatched.

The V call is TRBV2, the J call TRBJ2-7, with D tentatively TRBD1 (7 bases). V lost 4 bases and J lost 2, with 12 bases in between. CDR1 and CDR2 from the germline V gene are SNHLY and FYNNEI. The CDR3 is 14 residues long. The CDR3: CASSGRDSAYEQYF. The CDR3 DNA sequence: TGTGCCAGCAGTGGGAGGGACAGCGCCTACGAGCAGTACTTC. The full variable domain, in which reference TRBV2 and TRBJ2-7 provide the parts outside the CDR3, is EPEVTQTPSHQVTQMGQEVILRCVPISNHLYFYWYRQILGQKVEFLVSFYNNEISEKSEIFDDQFSVERPDGSNFTLKIRSTKLEDSAMYFCASSGRDSAYEQYFGPGTRLTVT.

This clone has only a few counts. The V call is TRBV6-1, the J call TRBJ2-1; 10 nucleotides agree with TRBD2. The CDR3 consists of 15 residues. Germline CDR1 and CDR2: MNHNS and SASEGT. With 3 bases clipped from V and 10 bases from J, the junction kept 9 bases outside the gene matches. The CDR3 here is CASSDVLAGPQEQFF. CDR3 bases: TGTGCCAGCAGTGATGTACTAGCGGGACCCCAGGAGCAGTTCTTC.

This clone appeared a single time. CDR3 DNA sequence: TGTGCCTGGAGTTCGGGGGGTTGGGAGCAGTACTTC. Protein sequence: CAWSSGGWEQYF. The V call is TRBV30, the J call TRBJ2-7; 7 bases agree with TRBD2. The CDR3 is 12 amino acids. Trimming at V came to 2 bases and at J to 7 bases, leaving 5 bases not matched to a gene. The germline gives CDR1 GTSNPN, CDR2 SVGIG (reference sequence). Filled out from reference TRBV30 and TRBJ2-7, the complete variable domain reads SQTIHQWPATLVQPVGSPLSLECTVEGTSNPNLYWYRQAAGRGLQLLFYSVGIGQISSEVPQNLSASRPQDRQFILSSKKLLLSDSGFYLCAWSSGGWEQYFGPGTRLTVT.

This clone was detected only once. The CDR3 here is CASSSIMADPNSPLHF. The DNA of the CDR3 is TGTGCCAGCAGCTCGATTATGGCAGATCCTAATTCACCCCTCCACTTT. The chain combines TRBV11-2 with TRBJ1-6; D gene unclear. The CDR3 has 16 amino acids. The ends were cut back, 4 bases at V and 6 bases at J, with 16 bases in the middle. Germline V gene lookup returns CDR1 SGHAT and CDR2 FQNNGV.

CDR3 sequence (DNA): TGCGCCAGCAGCGCCGAGGGGGGGGCCTTAGAGACCCAGTACTTC. Amino acid sequence: CASSAEGGALETQYF. The chain combines TRBV4-1 with TRBJ2-5; possibly TRBD2 for D (7 bases). The V and J ends lost 5 bases and 4 bases respectively, with 17 bases between them. The CDR3 has 15 residues. Looked up from germline, CDR1 is MGHRA and CDR2 is YSYEKL.

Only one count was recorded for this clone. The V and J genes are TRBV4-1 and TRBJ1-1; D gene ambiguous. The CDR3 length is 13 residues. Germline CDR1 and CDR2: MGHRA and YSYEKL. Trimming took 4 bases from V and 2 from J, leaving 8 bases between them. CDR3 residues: CASSPAENTEAFF. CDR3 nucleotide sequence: TGCGCCAGCAGCCCCGCAGAAAACACTGAAGCTTTCTTT.

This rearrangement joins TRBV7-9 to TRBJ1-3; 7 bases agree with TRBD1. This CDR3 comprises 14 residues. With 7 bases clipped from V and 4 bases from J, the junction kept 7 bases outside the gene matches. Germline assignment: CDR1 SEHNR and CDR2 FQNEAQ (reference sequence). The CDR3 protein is CASNQGGAGNTIYF. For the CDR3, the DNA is TGTGCCAGCAATCAGGGGGGCGCAGGAAACACCATATATTTT. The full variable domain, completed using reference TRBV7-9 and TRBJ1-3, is DTGVSQNPRHKITKRGQNVTFRCDPISEHNRLYWYRQTLGQGPEFLTYFQNEAQLEKSRLLSDRFSAERPKGSFSTLEIQRTEQGDSAMYLCASNQGGAGNTIYFGEGSWLTVV.

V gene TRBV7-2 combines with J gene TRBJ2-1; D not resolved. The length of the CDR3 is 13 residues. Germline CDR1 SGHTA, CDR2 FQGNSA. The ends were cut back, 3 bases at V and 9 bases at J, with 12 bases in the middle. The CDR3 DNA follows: TGTGCCAGCAGCTTCCATCTAGATAGTGAGCAGTTCTTC. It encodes CASSFHLDSEQFF.

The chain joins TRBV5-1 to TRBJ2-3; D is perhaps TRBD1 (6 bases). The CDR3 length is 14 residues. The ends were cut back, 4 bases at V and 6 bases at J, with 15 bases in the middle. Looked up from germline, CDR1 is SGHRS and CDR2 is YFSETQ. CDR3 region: CASSPDSSPDTQYF. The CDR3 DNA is TGCGCCAGCAGCCCGGACAGTTCTCCGGATACGCAGTATTTT.

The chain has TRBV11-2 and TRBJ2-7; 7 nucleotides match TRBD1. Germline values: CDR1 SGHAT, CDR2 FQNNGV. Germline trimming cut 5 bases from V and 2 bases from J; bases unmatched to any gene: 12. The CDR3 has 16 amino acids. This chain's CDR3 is CASSPIPDRIAYEQYF. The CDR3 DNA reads TGTGCCAGCAGCCCTATACCGGACAGGATTGCCTACGAGCAGTACTTC.

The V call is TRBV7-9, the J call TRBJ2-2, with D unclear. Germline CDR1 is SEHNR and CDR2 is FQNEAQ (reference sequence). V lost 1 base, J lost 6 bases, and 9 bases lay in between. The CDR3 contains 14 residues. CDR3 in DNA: TGTGCCAGCAGCTTAGGGGCAGGCCCCGGGGAGCTGTTTTTT. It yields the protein CASSLGAGPGELFF. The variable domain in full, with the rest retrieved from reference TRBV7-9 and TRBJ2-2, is DTGVSQNPRHKITKRGQNVTFRCDPISEHNRLYWYRQTLGQGPEFLTYFQNEAQLEKSRLLSDRFSAERPKGSFSTLEIQRTEQGDSAMYLCASSLGAGPGELFFGEGSRLTVL.

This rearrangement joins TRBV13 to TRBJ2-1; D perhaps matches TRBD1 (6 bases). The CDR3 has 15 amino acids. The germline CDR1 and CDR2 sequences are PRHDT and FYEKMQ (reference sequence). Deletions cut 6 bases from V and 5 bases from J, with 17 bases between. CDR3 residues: CASRPDRTPDNEQFF. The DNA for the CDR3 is TGTGCCAGCAGACCAGACAGGACACCAGACAATGAGCAGTTCTTC.

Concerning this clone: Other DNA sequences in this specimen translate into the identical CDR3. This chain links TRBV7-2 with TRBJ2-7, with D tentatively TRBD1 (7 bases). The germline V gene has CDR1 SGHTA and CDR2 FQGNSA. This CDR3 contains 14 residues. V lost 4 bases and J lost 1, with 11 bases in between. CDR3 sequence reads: CASSSSGGSYEQYF. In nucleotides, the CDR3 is TGTGCCAGCAGCTCGTCAGGGGGGTCCTACGAGCAGTACTTC.

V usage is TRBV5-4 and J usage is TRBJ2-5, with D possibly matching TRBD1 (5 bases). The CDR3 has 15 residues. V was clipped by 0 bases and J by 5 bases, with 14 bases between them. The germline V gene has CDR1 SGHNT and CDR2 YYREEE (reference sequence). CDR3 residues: CASSLAAGPGETQYF. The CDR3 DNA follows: TGTGCCAGCAGCTTGGCGGCAGGGCCCGGGGAGACCCAGTACTTC.

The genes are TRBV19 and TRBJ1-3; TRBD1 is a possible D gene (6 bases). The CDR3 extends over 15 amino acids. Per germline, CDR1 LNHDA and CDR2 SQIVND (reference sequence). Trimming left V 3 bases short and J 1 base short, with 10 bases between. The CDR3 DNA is TGTGCCAGTAGTATCAACAGGGTTTCTGGAAACACCATATATTTT. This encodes CASSINRVSGNTIYF.

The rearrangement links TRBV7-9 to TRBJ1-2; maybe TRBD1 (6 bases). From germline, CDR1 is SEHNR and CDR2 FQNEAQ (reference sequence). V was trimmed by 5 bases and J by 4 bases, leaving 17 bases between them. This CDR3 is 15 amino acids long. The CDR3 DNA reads TGTGCCAGCAGCGTCCCCCCAGGGGAACGCTATGGCTACACCTTC. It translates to CASSVPPGERYGYTF.

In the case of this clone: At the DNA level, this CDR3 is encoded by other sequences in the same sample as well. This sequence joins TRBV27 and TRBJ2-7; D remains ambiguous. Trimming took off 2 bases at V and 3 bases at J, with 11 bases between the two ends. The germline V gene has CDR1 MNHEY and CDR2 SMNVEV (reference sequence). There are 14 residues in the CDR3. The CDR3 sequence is CASSLKGGRYEQYF. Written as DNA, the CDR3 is TGTGCCAGCAGTTTAAAGGGTGGCCGCTACGAGCAGTACTTC.

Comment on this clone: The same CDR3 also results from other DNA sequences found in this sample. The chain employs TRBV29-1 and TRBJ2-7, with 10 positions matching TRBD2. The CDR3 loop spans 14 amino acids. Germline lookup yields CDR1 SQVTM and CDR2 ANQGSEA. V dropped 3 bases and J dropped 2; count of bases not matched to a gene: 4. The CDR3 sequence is CSVELAGGTYEQYF. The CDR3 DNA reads TGCAGCGTTGAGTTAGCGGGGGGTACCTACGAGCAGTACTTC.

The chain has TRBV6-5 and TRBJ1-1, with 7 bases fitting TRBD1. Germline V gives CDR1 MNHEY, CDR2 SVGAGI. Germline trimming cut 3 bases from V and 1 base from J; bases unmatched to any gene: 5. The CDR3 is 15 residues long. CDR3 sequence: CASSYRTGKNTEAFF. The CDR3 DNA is TGTGCCAGCAGTTATCGGACAGGAAAGAACACTGAAGCTTTCTTT.

CDR3 sequence (DNA): TGTGCCAGCAGCGTAGGGACTAGCGCAAGCTCCTACAATGAGCAGTTCTTC. Encoded protein: CASSVGTSASSYNEQFF. The gene calls are TRBV9 and TRBJ2-1, with 9 bases identical to TRBD2. V gave up 0 bases and J gave up 0 bases; unmatched junction bases: 4. CDR3 size: 17 residues. Germline assignment: CDR1 SGDLS and CDR2 YYNGEE.

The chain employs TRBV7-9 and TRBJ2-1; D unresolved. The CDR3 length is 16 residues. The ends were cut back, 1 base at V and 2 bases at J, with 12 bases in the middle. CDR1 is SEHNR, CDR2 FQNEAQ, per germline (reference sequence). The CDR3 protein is CASSLVGRQTYNEQFF. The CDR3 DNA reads TGTGCCAGCAGCTTAGTTGGCAGGCAGACCTACAATGAGCAGTTCTTC.

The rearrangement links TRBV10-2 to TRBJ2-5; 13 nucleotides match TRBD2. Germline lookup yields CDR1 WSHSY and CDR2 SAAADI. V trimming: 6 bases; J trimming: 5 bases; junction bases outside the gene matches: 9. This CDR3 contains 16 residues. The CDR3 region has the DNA TGCGCCAGCAGGGGGCCCGGACTAGCGGGAGCCGAGACCCAGTACTTC. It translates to CASRGPGLAGAETQYF.

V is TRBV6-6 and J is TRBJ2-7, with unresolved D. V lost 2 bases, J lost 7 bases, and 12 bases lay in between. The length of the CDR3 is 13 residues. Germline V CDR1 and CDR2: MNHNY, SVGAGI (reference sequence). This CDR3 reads CASSYPNGVEQYF. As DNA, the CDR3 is TGTGCCAGCAGTTACCCCAATGGGGTAGAGCAGTACTTC.